Listed here are 19 T cell receptor beta chains from one sample, sequenced in a study of patients and donors after allogeneic stem cell transplantation. From the RT-PCR reads, TCRdb called clonotypes with MiXCR, one entry per CDR3 protein. The data show about 89,000 distinct CDR3 sequences, 45% to 50% seen once. The sample comprised blood, either unsorted or a sorted T cell fraction (not recorded which). These receptors came from a human donor who was either an allogeneic HSCT recipient or a stem cell or donor lymphocyte infusion donor (not recorded which). It is not recorded whose cells these are; they may come from a transplant donor.

This clonotype was seen only a few times. This rearrangement joins TRBV7-8 to TRBJ1-4; 8 bases line up with TRBD1. The CDR3 totals 15 residues. CDR1 and CDR2 from the germline V gene are SGHVS and FQNEAQ. The V segment lost 4 bases and the J segment 6 bases; nucleotides outside the gene matches: 7. The CDR3 DNA reads TGTGCCAGCAGCTCAGCCTACAGGGGGGATGAAAAACTGTTTTTT. It translates to CASSSAYRGDEKLFF.

A few counts support this clonotype. The CDR3, as DNA: TGTGCCAGCAGTTTATCTCCGGACAGCGGCCAGCCCCAGCATTTT. Its translation: CASSLSPDSGQPQHF. This chain uses TRBV27 with TRBJ1-5; the D gene is possibly TRBD1 (6 bases). V was shortened by 0 bases and J by 7 bases, with 13 bases between the two germline ends. The germline gives CDR1 MNHEY, CDR2 SMNVEV (reference sequence). The CDR3 totals 15 residues.

This chain uses TRBV29-1 with TRBJ1-1; possible D gene TRBD1, 5 bases. The CDR3 is 13 residues long. V was cut by 3 bases and J by 0 bases, with 8 bases left in between. From germline, CDR1 is SQVTM and CDR2 ANQGSEA. The CDR3 sequence is CSVEGRMNTEAFF. Here the CDR3 DNA reads TGCAGCGTTGAGGGACGGATGAACACTGAAGCTTTCTTT.

This clonotype was counted once. At one end, the junction sequence differs from germline, possibly due to a read error. The chain carries TRBV14 and TRBJ2-1; 7 nucleotides agree with TRBD2. The germline gives CDR1 SGHDN, CDR2 FVKESK. The CDR3 runs to 16 residues. Here the CDR3 reads CASSQDWTSRYSEQFF. The CDR3, as DNA: TGTGCCAGCAGCCAAGATTGGACTAGTAGGTACAGTGAGCAGTTCTTC.

The rearrangement uses TRBV27 and TRBJ1-5, with D unclear. The CDR3 consists of 13 residues. The V end lost 3 bases, the J end lost 0 bases, and 3 bases lay between the germline ends. Germline CDR1 and CDR2: MNHEY and SMNVEV (reference sequence). CDR3: CASSFRSNQPQHF. In DNA form, the CDR3 reads TGTGCCAGCAGTTTCCGTAGCAATCAGCCCCAGCATTTT.

The genes are TRBV4-3 and TRBJ2-7; D is possibly TRBD2 (5 bases). V lost 3 bases to trimming and J lost 0 bases, with 18 bases between them. Germline V gives CDR1 LGHNA, CDR2 YSLEER. The CDR3 is 17 residues long. The CDR3 nucleotides are TGCGCCAGCAGCCACGAAACGGGGTCCGGAGGCTCCTACGAGCAGTACTTC. Protein sequence: CASSHETGSGGSYEQYF.

V usage is TRBV4-3 and J usage is TRBJ1-1, with D uncertain. V lost 3 bases, J lost 6 bases, and 11 bases lay in between. CDR1 is LGHNA and CDR2 is YSLEER in the germline V gene. The CDR3 sequence is 13 residues long. The CDR3 DNA follows: TGCGCCAGCAGCCAGAGCCACAAGGCTGAAGCTTTCTTT. Amino acid sequence: CASSQSHKAEAFF.

J is TRBJ1-2 and V is TRBV12-3 or TRBV12-4; D is possibly TRBD1 (5 bases). The CDR3 runs to 14 residues. Deletions cut 3 bases from V and 1 base from J, with 9 bases between. The CDR3 protein is CASSFGDFNYGYTF. The CDR3 nucleotides are TGTGCCAGCAGTTTTGGGGACTTTAACTATGGCTACACCTTC.

The chain combines TRBV29-1 with TRBJ1-3; 9 bases align to TRBD1. The germline V gene has CDR1 SQVTM and CDR2 ANQGSEA. Trimming took 6 bases from V and 0 from J; bases not matched to a gene: 6. The CDR3 consists of 15 residues. CDR3 in amino acids: CSVWDRVFSGNTIYF. CDR3 nucleotide sequence: TGCAGCGTCTGGGACAGGGTCTTCTCTGGAAACACCATATATTTT.

This clonotype was recorded a few times. The V call is TRBV6-1, the J call TRBJ1-2; the D is unclear. With 7 bases removed from V and 5 bases from J, the gap between germline ends came to 20 bases. This CDR3 has 15 amino acids. Germline V gene sequence: CDR1 MNHNS, CDR2 SASEGT. CDR3 in DNA: TGTGCCAGCACAAGGACCGGAAATTTATTATATGGCTACACCTTC. This codes for CASTRTGNLLYGYTF.

CDR3 in amino acids: CASSQGTGSSYEQYF. CDR3 sequence (DNA): TGCGCCAGCAGCCAAGGGACAGGTAGCTCCTACGAGCAGTACTTC. The V and J genes are TRBV4-3 and TRBJ2-7; 7 nucleotides match TRBD1. This CDR3 has 15 residues. After removal of 1 base from V and 0 bases from J, the junction contained 3 bases not matched to a gene. The germline V gene has CDR1 LGHNA and CDR2 YSLEER.

This clonotype was counted only a few times. The chain is built from TRBV7-9 and TRBJ1-5, with no clear D. CDR1 and CDR2 from the germline V gene are SEHNR and FQNEAQ (reference sequence). The CDR3 totals 15 residues. The V end lost 6 bases, the J end lost 0 bases, and 12 bases lay between the germline ends. CDR3 residues: CASSRIGDSNQPQHF. CDR3 coding DNA: TGTGCCAGCAGTCGAATCGGGGATAGCAATCAGCCCCAGCATTTT. The complete variable domain, with remaining parts taken from reference TRBV7-9 and TRBJ1-5, reads DTGVSQNPRHKITKRGQNVTFRCDPISEHNRLYWYRQTLGQGPEFLTYFQNEAQLEKSRLLSDRFSAERPKGSFSTLEIQRTEQGDSAMYLCASSRIGDSNQPQHFGDGTRLSIL.

V usage is TRBV6-5 and J usage is TRBJ2-3, with TRBD2 matching 7 bases. The germline gives CDR1 MNHEY, CDR2 SVGAGI. J was trimmed by 1 base and V by 6 bases; bases with no gene match: 10. The CDR3 length is 16 residues. In nucleotides, the CDR3 is TGTGCCAGCAGCCTTTACACTAGCGCCCGCACAGATACGCAGTATTTT. Translated, it gives CASSLYTSARTDTQYF.

This clonotype came up a few times. V and J are TRBV12-3 or TRBV12-4 and TRBJ1-1; a weak D match, TRBD1 (6 bases). V dropped 5 bases and J dropped 7 bases, with 14 bases sitting between them. This CDR3 region has 13 residues. This CDR3 is CASSRTGRNEAFF. CDR3 in DNA: TGTGCCAGCAGTCGCACAGGGCGCAATGAAGCTTTCTTT.

The chain links TRBV5-1 to TRBJ1-2; D unresolved. V lost 1 base to trimming and J lost 7 bases, with 17 bases between them. CDR1 is SGHRS, CDR2 YFSETQ, per germline. This CDR3 has 15 amino acids. The CDR3 DNA is TGCGCCAGCAGCTTGCTGCAGGATAGTAGGAGTGGCTACACCTTC. Translated, it gives CASSLLQDSRSGYTF.

The gene calls are TRBV9 and TRBJ1-1; D gene ambiguous. The CDR3 is 14 amino acids. V was cut by 1 base and J by 2 bases, with 9 bases left in between. CDR1 and CDR2 from the germline V gene are SGDLS and YYNGEE. The CDR3 here is CASSVSLHNTEAFF. The CDR3 DNA sequence: TGTGCCAGCAGCGTAAGCCTACATAACACTGAAGCTTTCTTT.

This chain connects TRBV7-3 to TRBJ1-1; possible D gene TRBD1, 5 bases. The germline CDR1 and CDR2 sequences are SGHTA and FQGTGA. V was clipped by 1 base and J by 4 bases, with 10 bases between them. CDR3 length: 14 residues. In DNA form, the CDR3 reads TGTGCCAGCAGCTTAATGGCTGGGGGCACTGAAGCTTTCTTT. This encodes CASSLMAGGTEAFF.

This clonotype was recorded a few times. The chain joins TRBV28 to TRBJ1-1; D is unclear. Germline assignment: CDR1 MDHEN and CDR2 SYDVKM. This CDR3 is built from 14 residues. V was shortened by 6 bases and J by 5 bases, with 16 bases between the two germline ends. The CDR3 DNA reads TGTGCCAGCAGCCCCTTTTCGGGTGGAACTGAAGCTTTCTTT. It yields the protein CASSPFSGGTEAFF.

This clonotype was counted between two and nine times. This chain joins TRBV28 and TRBJ1-5; 7 nucleotides align to TRBD1. In germline, CDR1 is MDHEN, CDR2 SYDVKM. The V segment lost 7 bases and the J segment 4 bases; nucleotides outside the gene matches: 13. CDR3 length: 16 amino acids. CDR3 bases: TGTGCCAGCAAAAAAGACAGGGAGGAAGGAAATCAGCCCCAGCATTTT. This sequence encodes CASKKDREEGNQPQHF.